This entry lists 20 T cell receptor delta chains sequenced from one sample in a study of gamma-delta T cells after stem cell transplantation. TCRdb processed the RT-PCR reads again with the CATT caller. The sample consists of around 16,000 delta-chain clones, just under 9.5% of them appearing once. Material for sequencing was gamma-delta T cells. These receptors were collected from a human donor. It is not recorded whose cells these are; they may come from a transplant donor.

At least ten counts were recorded for this clone. This may come from a read error, since a much larger clone is one base off. The V and J genes are TRDV2 and TRDJ1; 10 nucleotides align to TRDD3. The CDR3 spans 19 residues. CDR1 and CDR2 from the germline V gene are GEAIGNYY and EKD. Losses at the gene ends were 0 bases for V and 11 bases for J; bases not matched to a gene: 23. The CDR3 region is CACDTVLAQLGDRIGNLIF. In DNA, the CDR3 is TGTGCCTGTGACACCGTTCTGGCTCAGCTGGGGGATAGAATCGGTAACCTCATCTTT.

To note about this clone: Germline and junction disagree at one end, which may indicate a read error. The chain has TRDV2 and TRDJ3, with D unclear. The V gene's germline CDR1 is GEAIGNYY and CDR2 EKD. CDR3 size: 16 residues. CDR3 bases: TGTGCCTGTCACACGGCTGTGGGAGGCGACACCCGACACATGTTTTTC. Its protein product is CACHTAVGGDTRHMFF.

This clone was detected a few times. The protein TCRdb gives is from a much larger clone and does not agree with this DNA's translation at residue 11, likely a read error; the protein shown here comes from the DNA. V gene TRDV2 combines with J gene TRDJ1, with 9 bases fitting TRDD3. Trimming at V came to 2 bases and at J to 1 base, leaving 10 bases not matched to a gene. This CDR3 spans 17 amino acids. Germline V gene lookup returns CDR1 GEAIGNYY and CDR2 EKD. CDR3 DNA sequence: TGTGCCTGTGACAAGCTGGGGGATGGAGTCTGCACCGATAAACTCATCTTT. Translating gives CACDKLGDGVCTDKLIF.

Ten or more counts support this clone. The chain couples TRDV2 to TRDJ1, with 9 positions matching TRDD3. The CDR3 covers 18 residues. Looked up from germline, CDR1 is GEAIGNYY and CDR2 is EKD. After removal of 1 base from V and 0 bases from J, the junction contained 11 bases not matched to a gene. The CDR3 loop is CACDTWNWGSEYTDKLIF. DNA of the CDR3: TGTGCCTGTGACACTTGGAACTGGGGGAGTGAGTACACCGATAAACTCATCTTT.

The V gene is TRDV2, the J gene TRDJ1; D possibly uses TRDD2 or TRDD3 (5 bases each). In germline, CDR1 is GEAIGNYY, CDR2 EKD. There are 19 residues in the CDR3. V lost 2 bases and J lost 2, with 26 bases in between. CDR3 loop: CACDSASQRRGGPTDKLIF. The CDR3 bases are TGTGCCTGTGACAGTGCTTCCCAACGGAGGGGGGGTCCGACCGATAAACTCATCTTT.

This clone was seen at least ten times. A far larger clone is one base from this, pointing to a likely read error. The same CDR3 arises from other DNA sequences in this sample as well. This chain joins TRDV2 and TRDJ1; 8 bases are shared with TRDD3. This CDR3 is built from 17 residues. The germline gives CDR1 GEAIGNYY, CDR2 EKD. Trimming cost V 1 base and J 6 bases; bases outside gene matches: 15. CDR3 protein: CACDTLGGLGDQYKLIF. CDR3 DNA: TGTGCCTGTGACACTTTGGGCGGGCTGGGGGACCAGTATAAACTCATCTTT.

Only a few counts were recorded for this clone. This sequence joins TRDV2 and TRDJ1; D uncertain. Germline-derived CDR1 and CDR2 are GEAIGNYY and EKD. There are 17 residues in the CDR3. V was cut by 2 bases and J by 0 bases, with 18 bases left in between. The CDR3 DNA sequence: TGTGCCTGTGACAGTCTGGTGGGCCGAACCGACACCGATAAACTCATCTTT. This sequence encodes CACDSLVGRTDTDKLIF.

This clone was seen a handful of times. With only one base between it and a far larger clone, this is likely a read error. This specimen includes other DNA sequences encoding the same CDR3. The V and J genes are TRDV2 and TRDJ1, with 7 positions matching TRDD2. CDR1 and CDR2 (germline): GEAIGNYY, EKD. The CDR3 consists of 19 residues. J gave up 0 bases and V 0 bases, and 15 bases lay outside the gene matches. The CDR3 here is CACDTVPTTGGLYTDKLIF. CDR3 nucleotides: TGTGCCTGTGACACCGTTCCTACTACTGGAGGATTGTACACCGATAAACTCATCTTT.

As concerns this clone: This DNA's translation and the protein TCRdb lists, from a much larger clone, do not match at residue 3, likely due to a read error; the protein shown is translated from the DNA. The genes are TRDV2 and TRDJ1, with a weak D call TRDD3 (6 bases). CDR3 size: 15 residues. Germline assignment: CDR1 GEAIGNYY and CDR2 EKD. CDR3 protein: CAGDSVVGDTDKLIF. CDR3 bases: TGTGCCGGTGACTCCGTGGTGGGGGACACCGATAAACTCATCTTT.

On this clone: TCRdb assigns this DNA the protein of a much larger clone, which departs from its translation at residues 3 and 8; this likely reflects a read error, and the protein shown comes from translating the DNA. The rearrangement uses TRDV2 and TRDJ3; 7 bases map to TRDD3. The CDR3 runs to 19 residues. Germline CDR1 is GEAIGNYY and CDR2 is EKD. CDR3 residues: CARDTLGGKSSWDTRQMFF. In DNA form, the CDR3 reads TGTGCCCGTGACACCCTGGGGGGCAAGAGCTCCTGGGACACCCGACAGATGTTTTTC.

This clone was found many times. Additional DNA sequences in this sample encode the identical CDR3. J is TRDJ1 and V is TRDV2; TRDD3 matches 11 bases. The CDR3 spans 21 residues. V lost 0 bases and J lost 0; bases outside the gene matches: 17. Looked up from germline, CDR1 is GEAIGNYY and CDR2 is EKD. CDR3 DNA: TGTGCCTGTGACACCGTCCCTGGGGGATACAACTCGACTTCCTACACCGATAAACTCATCTTT. It encodes CACDTVPGGYNSTSYTDKLIF.

As to this clone: TCRdb has a much larger clone's protein, which differs at residue 16 from the translation of this DNA, likely because of a read error; what is shown is the protein translated from the DNA. The J gene is TRDJ1, the V gene TRDV1; 8 nucleotides agree with TRDD3. The CDR3 totals 22 residues. Germline V gives CDR1 TSWWSYY, CDR2 QGS. Trimming at V came to 2 bases and at J to 4 bases, leaving 27 bases not matched to a gene. Written as DNA, the CDR3 is TGTGCTCTTGGGGAAATCTGGGAGGCGATGGATGAGGACTGGGGGGTTGTCGATAAACTCATCTTT. Encoded protein: CALGEIWEAMDEDWGVVDKLIF.

This clone was recorded at least ten times. Distinct nucleotide sequences in the sample also encode this CDR3. The chain has TRDV2 and TRDJ1; 9 nucleotides agree with TRDD3. After removal of 3 bases from V and 0 bases from J, the junction contained 16 bases not matched to a gene. The CDR3 has 19 residues. Germline CDR1 reads GEAIGNYY; CDR2 reads EKD. The CDR3 nucleotides are TGTGCCTGTGACCCGGTCTTACTGGGGGACCCGTTGTACACCGATAAACTCATCTTT. This gives the protein CACDPVLLGDPLYTDKLIF.

This clone came up a few times. TCRdb's entry gives the protein of a much larger clone, which mismatches this DNA's translation at residue 7, likely from a read error; the protein reported here is translated from the DNA. The chain employs TRDV2 and TRDJ1; D gene ambiguous. The CDR3 loop spans 16 amino acids. Germline CDR1 reads GEAIGNYY; CDR2 reads EKD. V was cut by 0 bases and J by 0 bases, with 13 bases left in between. The CDR3, as DNA: TGTGCCTGTGACACCATGGACCTTAGGTACACCGATAAACTCATCTTT. Protein product: CACDTMDLRYTDKLIF.

Many counts were recorded for this clone. This chain links TRDV2 with TRDJ1, with 9 bases identical to TRDD3. Germline CDR1 is GEAIGNYY and CDR2 is EKD. The CDR3 is made up of 18 amino acids. The V segment lost 4 bases and the J segment 0 bases; nucleotides outside the gene matches: 14. CDR3 in DNA: TGTGCCTGTGAGACGAGGTCTTGGGGGATAGAAGACACCGATAAACTCATCTTT. Protein product: CACETRSWGIEDTDKLIF.

For this clone: The protein held in TCRdb is that of a much larger clone and does not match this DNA's translation at residue 9, likely because of a read error; the protein shown is translated from the DNA. The chain carries TRDV1 and TRDJ1; TRDD3 matches 8 bases. The CDR3 totals 23 residues. V trimming: 9 bases; J trimming: 2 bases; junction bases outside the gene matches: 35. Germline CDR1 and CDR2: TSWWSYY and QGS. The CDR3 here is CALPGDGPPPTMGDPIETDKLIF. Written as DNA, the CDR3 is TGTGCTCTGCCAGGGGACGGCCCCCCGCCGACCATGGGGGATCCCATCGAGACCGATAAACTCATCTTT.

Remarks on this clone: The protein held in TCRdb is that of a much larger clone and does not match this DNA's translation at residue 14, likely because of a read error; the protein shown is translated from the DNA. The V call is TRDV2, the J call TRDJ1; 8 bases map to TRDD3. CDR3 length equals 19 residues. The V gene's germline CDR1 is GEAIGNYY and CDR2 EKD. Trimming took 0 bases from V and 7 from J; bases not matched to a gene: 21. CDR3 bases: TGTGCCTGTGACACCGGTAGGGCTCAGCGGGGGGATAGAGGCGGTAAACTCATCTTT. As protein: CACDTGRAQRGDRGGKLIF.

In this sample, this clone turned up a few times. A far larger clone differs by one base, so this is likely a read error. The chain uses TRDV2 and TRDJ1; 10 bases line up with TRDD3. Germline values: CDR1 GEAIGNYY, CDR2 EKD. The CDR3 is made up of 18 amino acids. The CDR3 is CACDTVGGGYPDTDELIF. The CDR3 DNA is TGTGCCTGTGACACCGTGGGTGGGGGATACCCGGACACCGATGAACTCATCTTT.

Details on this clone: The TCRdb protein comes from a much larger clone and disagrees with this DNA's translation at residue 7, likely due to a read error; the protein given here is derived from the DNA. The chain combines TRDV2 with TRDJ3; TRDD3 aligns across 8 bases. The trim removed 4 bases at V and 1 base at J, leaving 11 bases unmatched. The CDR3 totals 19 residues. Germline CDR1 reads GEAIGNYY; CDR2 reads EKD. The CDR3 here is CACDLLRDTGSWDTRQMFF. The CDR3 DNA reads TGTGCCTGTGATCTACTGAGGGATACGGGGTCCTGGGACACCCGACAGATGTTTTTC.

A word on this clone: This sequence is one base from a far larger clone and is likely a read error. This same CDR3 is encoded by further DNA sequences in the sample. This chain connects TRAV29/DV5 to TRDJ1; the match to TRDD3 covers 8 bases. Germline assignment: CDR1 NSMFDY and CDR2 ISSIKDK. Trimming cost V 0 bases and J 0 bases; bases outside gene matches: 25. This CDR3 comprises 22 residues. This CDR3 is CAASAGVFLGSWGIHYTDKLIF. The CDR3 DNA follows: TGTGCAGCAAGCGCAGGGGTGTTCCTGGGGAGTTGGGGGATTCATTACACCGATAAACTCATCTTT. Variable domain in full (rest from reference TRAV29/DV5 and TRDJ1): DQQVKQNSPSLSVQEGRISILNCDYTNSMFDYFLWYKKYPAEGPTFLISISSIKDKNEDGRFTVFLNKSAKHLSLHIVPSQPGDSAVYFCAASAGVFLGSWGIHYTDKLIFGKGTRVTVEP.